This T cell receptor beta chain was observed in a study of T cell clonality in common variable immunodeficiency. V gave up 5 bases and J gave up 2 bases, with 17 bases separating them. The CDR3 is made up of 16 amino acids. Overall study results and limits: Links between repertoire features and CVID complications were heterogeneity-limited. Fewer deletions and N-nucleotide insertions were reportedly seen in common variable immunodeficiency TCR beta sequences.

This clone was recorded at least ten times. Its specificity is not known. The CDR3 goes on 3 residues after the read ends, and that part is filled in from the germline J gene. Libraries were prepared by immunoSEQ multiplex PCR; TCRdb keeps only in-frame clonotypes and omits some of them. The profile covers about 64,000 clones, none occurring a single time. The clonotype comes from a person aged 18 to 75 in good health. Sequenced material: peripheral blood mononuclear cells. J is TRBJ2-3 and V is TRBV12-3 or TRBV12-4, with no clear D. CDR3 bases read: TGTGCCAGCAGTCCCCCGTGGCTCGAACCCACAGATACG. Protein: CASSPPWLEPTDT. The whole CDR3 region reads CASSPPWLEPTDTQYF.